Presented here are 6 T cell receptor beta chains from one specimen sequenced in a study of radiation and T cells in renal cell carcinoma. The protocol was immunoSEQ multiplex PCR, while the TCRdb copy is restricted to in-frame clones and leaves out a portion. The sample includes 130,000 to 150,000 clones, around 88% of them seen just once. Time point in this sample: blood 4 weeks post-SBRT, at nephrectomy. As for treatment: 15 Gy SBRT to primary tumor, nephrectomy 4 weeks later. The input for sequencing was blood, taken from a patient whose treatment included radiotherapy and nephrectomy. The source is a woman in her forties or fifties with renal cell carcinoma.

CDR3 amino acids: CASSETTGGFGEQYF. As DNA, the CDR3 is TGTGCCAGCAGTGAAACGACAGGGGGCTTCGGCGAGCAGTACTTC. This rearrangement joins TRBV2 to TRBJ2-7; TRBD1 agrees at 10 bases. Losses at the gene ends were 2 bases for V and 6 bases for J; bases not matched to a gene: 7. CDR1 SNHLY and CDR2 FYNNEI come from the germline V gene. The CDR3 runs to 15 residues.

The rearrangement links TRBV21-1 to TRBJ1-1; TRBD1 is the table's D call, not checked against the DNA. TRBV21-1 is reported as a pseudogene. This CDR3 has 14 residues. CDR3 sequence reads: CASGIQGSGSEAFF. Written as DNA, the CDR3 is TGTGCCAGCGGAATACAGGGATCTGGATCGGAAGCTTTCTTT.

V and J are TRBV7-2 and TRBJ1-4; no clear D gene. V lost 1 base to trimming and J lost 8 bases, with 8 bases between them. The CDR3 spans 13 residues. The germline V gene has CDR1 SGHTA and CDR2 FQGNSA. The CDR3 protein is CASSLGLEEKLFF. The CDR3 DNA reads as TGTGCCAGCAGCTTAGGTCTTGAGGAAAAACTGTTTTTT.

The chain is built from TRBV5-4 and TRBJ1-2; weak D call: TRBD1 (5 bases). The germline V gene has CDR1 SGHNT and CDR2 YYREEE (reference sequence). The ends were cut back, 4 bases at V and 3 bases at J, with 16 bases in the middle. This CDR3 has 15 residues. The CDR3 spells CASSLGQGGDYGYTF. CDR3 DNA sequence: TGTGCCAGCAGCCTTGGTCAGGGTGGGGACTATGGCTACACCTTC.

This sequence joins TRBV7-2 and TRBJ2-7, with D unresolved. Per germline, CDR1 SGHTA and CDR2 FQGNSA. The CDR3 contains 16 residues. Trimming cost V 5 bases and J 0 bases, with 17 bases left between them. In DNA form, the CDR3 reads TGTGCCAGCAGCCCCCGGAGCCCGAGGAGCTCCTACGAGCAGTACTTC. This gives the protein CASSPRSPRSSYEQYF. The variable domain in full, completed from reference TRBV7-2 and TRBJ2-7, reads GAGVSQSPSNKVTEKGKDVELRCDPISGHTALYWYRQSLGQGLEFLIYFQGNSAPDKSGLPSDRFSAERTGGSVSTLTIQRTQQEDSAVYLCASSPRSPRSSYEQYFGPGTRLTVT.

V usage is TRBV15 and J usage is TRBJ2-5; 11 nucleotides line up with TRBD1. V was clipped by 1 base and J by 4 bases; unmatched bases: 8. The CDR3 has 17 residues. Germline assignment: CDR1 LNHNV and CDR2 YYDKDF (reference sequence). This CDR3 reads CATSRGIRDRGAETQYF. The CDR3 DNA follows: TGTGCCACCAGCAGAGGAATACGGGACAGGGGGGCAGAGACCCAGTACTTC.